This T cell receptor (beta chain) is from a study of cytomegalovirus exposure and HLA in healthy donors. Study-level points and caveats: Further analysis was carried out later, and it showed several of the most significant clusters appearing linked to common viral pathogens. As immune exposure information, only CMV serostatus was available.

Germline loops: CDR1 MNHEY, CDR2 SMNVEV (reference sequence). The CDR3 runs 14 residues. J gave up 5 bases and V 5 bases, and 5 bases lay outside the gene matches. PCR involved 60 Vbeta and 13 Jbeta primers. Repertoires were generated with immunoSEQ multiplex PCR, while TCRdb's copy carries only in-frame clones and drops some. The table has roughly 69,000 clones, more than 75% seen once; the top ten hold 3% to 4%. A note on this clone: What it recognizes is unknown.

The V call is TRBV27, the J call TRBJ2-3; 9 bases match TRBD1. The sequenced sample consisted of PBMCs. The sequence was collected from a man aged 18 to 29 in good health and CMV-seronegative. The chain's CDR3 is CASSKQGAVDTQYF. In DNA, the CDR3 is TGTGCCAGCAGTAAACAGGGGGCAGTAGATACGCAGTATTTT.